This T cell receptor beta chain emerged from a study of CD8 T cells in ankylosing spondylitis. Preparation of TCR beta libraries was done by quantitative 5'-RACE with molecular barcodes. From the 5' RACE reads, TCRdb called clonotypes with MiXCR, one entry per CDR3 protein. The sample has just over 350,000 distinct CDR3 sequences, roughly 22% seen once; the top ten hold around 13%. General observations from the study: Disease-associated clones were reportedly significantly overrepresented in matched ankylosing spondylitis synovial fluid. What appeared characteristic of ankylosing spondylitis blood was a TCR beta motif of several highly homologous variants. Reports of some motif variants in reactive arthritis synovial fluid and blood predate this one.

Germline CDR1 and CDR2: SEHNR and FQNEAQ (reference sequence). This CDR3 spans 16 amino acids. V gave up 3 bases and J gave up 4 bases, with 16 bases separating them. Notes on this clonotype: Its target is unknown.

V and J are TRBV7-9 and TRBJ2-1; D ambiguous. The TCR comes from a male donor with ankylosing spondylitis or in good health (not recorded which). The sequencing input was blood, either unsorted or a sorted T cell fraction (not recorded which). CDR3 in amino acids: CASSFQLGTRYNEQFF. The DNA of the CDR3 is TGTGCCAGCAGCTTCCAGCTGGGTACGAGGTACAATGAGCAGTTCTTC.